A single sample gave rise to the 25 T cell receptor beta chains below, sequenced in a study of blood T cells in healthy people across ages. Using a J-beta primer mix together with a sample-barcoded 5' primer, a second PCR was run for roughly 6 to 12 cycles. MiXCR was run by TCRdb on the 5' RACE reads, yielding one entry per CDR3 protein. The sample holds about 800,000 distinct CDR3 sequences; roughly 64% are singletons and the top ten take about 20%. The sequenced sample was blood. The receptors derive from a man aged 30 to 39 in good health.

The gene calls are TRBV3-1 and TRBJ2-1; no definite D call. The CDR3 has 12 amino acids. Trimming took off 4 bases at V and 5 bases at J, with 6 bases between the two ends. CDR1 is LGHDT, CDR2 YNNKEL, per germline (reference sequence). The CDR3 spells CASSRNNNEQFF. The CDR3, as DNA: TGTGCCAGCAGCCGAAACAACAATGAGCAGTTCTTC.

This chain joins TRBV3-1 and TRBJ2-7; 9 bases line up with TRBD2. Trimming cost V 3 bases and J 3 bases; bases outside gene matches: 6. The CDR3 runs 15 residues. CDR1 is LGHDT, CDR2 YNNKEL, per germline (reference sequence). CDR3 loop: CASSQLAGPFYEQYF. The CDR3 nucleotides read TGTGCCAGCAGCCAGCTAGCGGGACCTTTCTACGAGCAGTACTTC.

The CDR3 bases are TGTGCCAGCAGAACCCTGAGCTCCTACAATGAGCAGTTCTTC. Amino acids: CASRTLSSYNEQFF. V is TRBV12-3 or TRBV12-4 and J is TRBJ2-1, with D hard to call. The CDR3 runs 14 residues. V gave up 6 bases and J gave up 0 bases, with 9 bases separating them.

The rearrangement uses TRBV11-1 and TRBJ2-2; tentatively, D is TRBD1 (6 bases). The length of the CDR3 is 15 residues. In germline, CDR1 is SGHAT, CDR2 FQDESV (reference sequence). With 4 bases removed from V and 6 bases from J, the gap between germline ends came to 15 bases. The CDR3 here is CASSSRRGVPGELFF. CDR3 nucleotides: TGTGCCAGCAGCTCTCGCAGGGGAGTTCCCGGGGAGCTGTTTTTT.

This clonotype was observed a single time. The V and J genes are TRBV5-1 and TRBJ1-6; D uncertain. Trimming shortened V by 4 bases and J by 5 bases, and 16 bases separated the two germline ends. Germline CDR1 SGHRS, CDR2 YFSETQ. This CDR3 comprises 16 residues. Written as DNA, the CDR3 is TGCGCCAGCAGCCCAATACTGGCCGGGAATAATTCACCCCTCCACTTT. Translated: CASSPILAGNNSPLHF.

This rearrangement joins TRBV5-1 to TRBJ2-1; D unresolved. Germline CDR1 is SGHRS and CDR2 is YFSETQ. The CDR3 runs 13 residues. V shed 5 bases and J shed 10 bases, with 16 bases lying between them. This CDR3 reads CASRVDGYYEQFF. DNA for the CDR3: TGCGCCAGCAGGGTCGACGGTTACTACGAGCAGTTCTTC.

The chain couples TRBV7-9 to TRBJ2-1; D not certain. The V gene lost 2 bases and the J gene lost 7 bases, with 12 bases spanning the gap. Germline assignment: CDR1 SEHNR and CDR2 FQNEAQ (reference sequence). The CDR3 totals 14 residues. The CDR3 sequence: CASSLTGSQNEQFF. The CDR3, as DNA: TGTGCCAGCAGCTTAACTGGATCACAGAATGAGCAGTTCTTC.

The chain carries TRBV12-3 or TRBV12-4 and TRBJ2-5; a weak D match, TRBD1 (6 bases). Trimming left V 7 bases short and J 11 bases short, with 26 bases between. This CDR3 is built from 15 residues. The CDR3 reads CASTLPYRATNEQYF. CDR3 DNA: TGTGCCAGCACCCTCCCGTACAGGGCGACTAATGAGCAGTACTTC.

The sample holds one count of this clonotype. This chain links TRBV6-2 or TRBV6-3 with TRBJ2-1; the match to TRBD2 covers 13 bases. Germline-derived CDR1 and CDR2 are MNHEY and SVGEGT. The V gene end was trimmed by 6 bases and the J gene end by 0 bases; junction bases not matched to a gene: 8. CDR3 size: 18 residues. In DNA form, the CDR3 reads TGTGCCAGCAGACTACTAGCGGGGGGGACTAGCTCCTACAATGAGCAGTTCTTC. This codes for CASRLLAGGTSSYNEQFF.

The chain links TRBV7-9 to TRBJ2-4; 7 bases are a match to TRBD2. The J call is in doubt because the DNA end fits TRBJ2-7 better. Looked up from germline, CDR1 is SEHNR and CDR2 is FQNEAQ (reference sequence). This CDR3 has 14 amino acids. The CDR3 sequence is CASTWGGSVYEQYF. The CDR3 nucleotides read TGTGCCAGCACCTGGGGGGGATCGGTGTACGAGCAGTACTTC.

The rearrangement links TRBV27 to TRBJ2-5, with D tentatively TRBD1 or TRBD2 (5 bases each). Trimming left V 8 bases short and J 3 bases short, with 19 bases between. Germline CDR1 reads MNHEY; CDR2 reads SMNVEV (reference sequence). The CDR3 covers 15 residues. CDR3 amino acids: CASCSTGRYKETQYF. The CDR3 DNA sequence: TGTGCCAGCTGCTCAACGGGACGCTATAAAGAGACCCAGTACTTC.

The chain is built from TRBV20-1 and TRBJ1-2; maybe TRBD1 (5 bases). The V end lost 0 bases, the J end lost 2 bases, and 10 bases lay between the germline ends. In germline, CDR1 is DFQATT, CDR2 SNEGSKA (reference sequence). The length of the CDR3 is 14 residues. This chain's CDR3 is CSARDWDGNYGYTF. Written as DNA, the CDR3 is TGCAGTGCTAGAGATTGGGACGGGAACTATGGCTACACCTTC.

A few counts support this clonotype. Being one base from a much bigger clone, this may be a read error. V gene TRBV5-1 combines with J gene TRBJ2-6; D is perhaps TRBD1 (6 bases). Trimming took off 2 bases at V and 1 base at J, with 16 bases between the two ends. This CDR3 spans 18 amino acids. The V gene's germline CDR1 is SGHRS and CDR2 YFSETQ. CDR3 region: CASSLTGTQVSGANVLTF. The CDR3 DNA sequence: TGCGCCAGCAGCTTAACCGGGACACAAGTTTCTGGGGCCAACGTCCTGACTTTC.

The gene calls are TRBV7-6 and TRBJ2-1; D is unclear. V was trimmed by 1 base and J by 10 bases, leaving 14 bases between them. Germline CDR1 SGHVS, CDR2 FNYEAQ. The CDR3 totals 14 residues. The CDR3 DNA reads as TGTGCCAGCAGCTTAGGGGGTAGTTTTGGCGAGCAGTTCTTC. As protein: CASSLGGSFGEQFF.

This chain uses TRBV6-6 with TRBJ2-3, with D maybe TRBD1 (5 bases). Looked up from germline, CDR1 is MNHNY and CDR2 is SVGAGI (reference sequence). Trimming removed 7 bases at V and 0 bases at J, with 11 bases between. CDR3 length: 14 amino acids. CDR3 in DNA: TGTGCCAGCATGGGTGACAGTAGCACAGATACGCAGTATTTT. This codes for CASMGDSSTDTQYF.

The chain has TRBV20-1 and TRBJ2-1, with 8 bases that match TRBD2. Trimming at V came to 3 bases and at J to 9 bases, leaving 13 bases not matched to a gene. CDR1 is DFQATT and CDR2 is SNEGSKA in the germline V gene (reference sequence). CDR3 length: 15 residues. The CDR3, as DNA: TGCAGTGCTAGTATCCTAGCGGGTGGGGAGGGTGAGCAGTTCTTC. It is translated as CSASILAGGEGEQFF.

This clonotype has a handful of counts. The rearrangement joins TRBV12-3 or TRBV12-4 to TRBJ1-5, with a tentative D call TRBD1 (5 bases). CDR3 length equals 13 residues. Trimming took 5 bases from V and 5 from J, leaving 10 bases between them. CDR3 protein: CASSRTPYQPQHF. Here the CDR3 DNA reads TGTGCCAGCAGTCGGACACCGTATCAGCCCCAGCATTTT.

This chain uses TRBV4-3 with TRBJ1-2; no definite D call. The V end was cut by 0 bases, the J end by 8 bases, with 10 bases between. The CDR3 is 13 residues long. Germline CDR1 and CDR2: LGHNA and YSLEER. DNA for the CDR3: TGCGCCAGCAGCCAAGAAGCGGCAGGCGGCTACACCTTC. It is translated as CASSQEAAGGYTF.

The CDR3 region is CASSPPLATYEQYF. The CDR3 coding sequence is TGTGCCAGCTCACCACCGCTGGCTACCTACGAGCAGTACTTC. The chain combines TRBV18 with TRBJ2-7; no firm D call. With 0 bases removed from V and 2 bases from J, the gap between germline ends came to 8 bases. The CDR3 contains 14 residues. Germline-derived CDR1 and CDR2 are KGHSH and LQKENI.

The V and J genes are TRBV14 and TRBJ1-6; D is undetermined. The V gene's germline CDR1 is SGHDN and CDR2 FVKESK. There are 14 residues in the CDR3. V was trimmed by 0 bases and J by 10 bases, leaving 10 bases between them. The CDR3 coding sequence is TGTGCCAGCAGCCAAGATCGACCCCCGTCACCCCTCCACTTT. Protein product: CASSQDRPPSPLHF.

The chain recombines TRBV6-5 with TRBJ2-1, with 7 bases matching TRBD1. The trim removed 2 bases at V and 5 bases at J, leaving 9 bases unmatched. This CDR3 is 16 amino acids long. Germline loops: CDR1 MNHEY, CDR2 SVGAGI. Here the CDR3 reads CASSYGTGARNNEQFF. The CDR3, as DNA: TGTGCCAGCAGTTACGGCACAGGGGCGCGGAACAATGAGCAGTTCTTC.

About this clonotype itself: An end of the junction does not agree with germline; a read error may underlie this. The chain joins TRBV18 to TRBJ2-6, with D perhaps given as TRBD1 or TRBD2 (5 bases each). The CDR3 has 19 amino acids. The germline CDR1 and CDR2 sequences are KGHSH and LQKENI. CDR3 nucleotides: TGTGTCAGCTCATCGTCATTCCCGGGACGGCACTCTGGGGCCAACGTCCTGACTTTC. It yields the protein CVSSSSFPGRHSGANVLTF.

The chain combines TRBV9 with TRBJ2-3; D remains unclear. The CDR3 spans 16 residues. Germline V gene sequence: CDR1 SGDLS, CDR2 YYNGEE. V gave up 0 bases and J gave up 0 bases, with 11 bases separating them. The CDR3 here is CASSVEAASSTDTQYF. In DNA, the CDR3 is TGTGCCAGCAGCGTAGAGGCAGCGTCTAGCACAGATACGCAGTATTTT.

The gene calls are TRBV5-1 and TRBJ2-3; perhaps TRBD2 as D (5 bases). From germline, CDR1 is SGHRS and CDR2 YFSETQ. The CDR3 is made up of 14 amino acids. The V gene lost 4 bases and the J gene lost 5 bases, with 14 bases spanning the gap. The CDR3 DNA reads TGCGCCAGCAGCGTCGCTAGCCAAGGAGATACGCAGTATTTT. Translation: CASSVASQGDTQYF.

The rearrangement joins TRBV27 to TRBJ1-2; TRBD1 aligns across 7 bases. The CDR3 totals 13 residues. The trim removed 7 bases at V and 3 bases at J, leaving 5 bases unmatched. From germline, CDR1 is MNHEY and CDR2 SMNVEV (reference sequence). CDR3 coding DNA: TGTGCCAGCAAAGGACAGGAAGACTATGGCTACACCTTC. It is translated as CASKGQEDYGYTF.